The 9 T cell receptor beta chains in this list originate from one sample, sequenced in a study of OX40 agonist ivuxolimab in advanced cancers. Only in-frame clones appear in the TCRdb table, and some are missing; sequencing was by immunoSEQ multiplex PCR. The sample shows about 79,000 clones, 88% of them seen only once. The sample was CD4+ or CD8+ T cells sorted from blood, taken in a trial of the OX40 agonist ivuxolimab. The receptors here all came from an adult with an advanced solid tumor such as melanoma, head and neck, liver or kidney cancer.

This clone has just a few counts. CDR3 loop: CASSAAGTNYNEQFF. Written as DNA, the CDR3 is TGTGCCAGCAGCGCCGCGGGGACTAACTACAATGAGCAGTTCTTC. The chain joins TRBV7-2 to TRBJ2-1, with TRBD2 identical over 7 bases. The germline V gene has CDR1 SGHTA and CDR2 FQGNSA. V lost 5 bases, J lost 3 bases, and 7 bases stayed unmatched. The CDR3 contains 15 residues.

The chain has TRBV7-2 and TRBJ1-5; no definite D call. Trimming left V 7 bases short and J 2 bases short, with 12 bases between. Germline V gene lookup returns CDR1 SGHTA and CDR2 FQGNSA. The CDR3 runs 14 residues. The CDR3 here is CASTLNVGNQPQHF. Here the CDR3 DNA reads TGTGCCAGCACCCTGAACGTGGGCAATCAGCCCCAGCATTTT.

V gene TRBV11-2 combines with J gene TRBJ1-3, with no clear D. The ends were cut back, 5 bases at V and 0 bases at J, with 8 bases in the middle. CDR3 length: 14 amino acids. CDR1 SGHAT and CDR2 FQNNGV come from the germline V gene. CDR3 nucleotides: TGTGCCAGCAGCACTGGAGACTCTGGAAACACCATATATTTT. It is translated as CASSTGDSGNTIYF.

The gene calls are TRBV18 and TRBJ2-5, with no clear D. The V gene's germline CDR1 is KGHSH and CDR2 LQKENI. CDR3 length: 13 amino acids. V gave up 3 bases and J gave up 5 bases, with 10 bases separating them. CDR3 DNA: TGTGCCAGCTCACCGAGACACTCGGAGACCCAGTACTTC. Translation gives CASSPRHSETQYF.

This rearrangement joins TRBV5-1 to TRBJ1-5; D may be TRBD1 (5 bases). The germline CDR1 and CDR2 sequences are SGHRS and YFSETQ. This CDR3 spans 15 amino acids. V lost 0 bases, J lost 5 bases, and 12 bases lay in between. The CDR3 DNA reads TGCGCCAGCAGCTTGGGGGAGGGACTGTATCAGCCCCAGCATTTT. Protein product: CASSLGEGLYQPQHF.

DNA for the CDR3: TGTGCCAGCAGCCCCACTAGCGGGGGGACAACTTACGAGCAGTACTTC. Translating it yields CASSPTSGGTTYEQYF. The rearrangement links TRBV4-2 to TRBJ2-7; 12 bases line up with TRBD2. The CDR3 runs to 16 residues. V was pared by 4 bases and J by 4 bases, with 8 bases of the junction left unmatched. CDR1 is LGHNA, CDR2 YNFKEQ, per germline.

J is TRBJ1-1 and V is TRBV5-1; D is undetermined. The CDR3 has 14 residues. V was cut by 4 bases and J by 1 base, with 11 bases left in between. Germline CDR1 and CDR2: SGHRS and YFSETQ. The CDR3 DNA follows: TGCGCCAGCAGCGCACCCGGCGGGAACACTGAAGCTTTCTTT. Translating gives CASSAPGGNTEAFF.

CDR3: CASSGQGLGYGYTF. DNA of the CDR3: TGTGCCAGCAGCGGACAGGGGCTCGGCTATGGCTACACCTTC. This chain connects TRBV21-1 to TRBJ1-2; TRBD1 was called by the table and not checked on the DNA. TRBV21-1 is annotated as a pseudogene. The CDR3 extends over 14 amino acids.

CDR3 in DNA: TGTGCCAGCAGCACGACAGGGATGGATTCACCCCTCCACTTT. Translated: CASSTTGMDSPLHF. The chain has TRBV5-4 and TRBJ1-6, with 7 bases fitting TRBD1. The V and J ends lost 4 bases and 8 bases, in that order; junction bases with no gene match: 6. The CDR3 is 14 amino acids. Germline CDR1 and CDR2: SGHNT and YYREEE (reference sequence).